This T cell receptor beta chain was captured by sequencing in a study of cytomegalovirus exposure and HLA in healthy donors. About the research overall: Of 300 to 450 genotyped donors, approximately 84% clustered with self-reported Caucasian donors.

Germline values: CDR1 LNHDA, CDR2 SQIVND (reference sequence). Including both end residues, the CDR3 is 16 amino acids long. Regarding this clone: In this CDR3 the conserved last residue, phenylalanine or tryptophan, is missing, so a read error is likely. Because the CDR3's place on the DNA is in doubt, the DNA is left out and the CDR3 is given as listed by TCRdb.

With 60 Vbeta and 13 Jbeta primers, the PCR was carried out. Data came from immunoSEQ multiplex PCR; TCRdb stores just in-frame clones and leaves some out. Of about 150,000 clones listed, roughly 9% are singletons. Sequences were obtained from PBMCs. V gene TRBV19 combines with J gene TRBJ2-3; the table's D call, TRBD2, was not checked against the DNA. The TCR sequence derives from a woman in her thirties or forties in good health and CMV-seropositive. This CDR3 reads CASSIGLAGGTDTKYL.